These 21 T cell receptor beta chains originate from one sample sequenced in a study of metastatic and nonmetastatic thyroid tumors. Thyroid surgery had not been preceded by any treatment in any patient. TCRdb re-clonotyped the PCR reads via MiXCR. The table shows tens of thousands of clones, with around 18% occurring only once. The material sequenced was adjacent normal tissue. These receptors were collected from a male donor with papillary thyroid cancer or a benign thyroid nodule (not recorded which). Some clones in this sample may be carry-over from other donors' samples.

This clone ranks as medium-sized. This sequence joins TRBV12-3 or TRBV12-4 and TRBJ2-3; D may be TRBD1 or TRBD2 (5 bases each). V was clipped by 0 bases and J by 0 bases, with 13 bases between them. The CDR3 is made up of 17 amino acids. The DNA of the CDR3 is TGTGCCAGCAGTTTAGCGGGGACGGATACTAGCACAGATACGCAGTATTTT. This encodes CASSLAGTDTSTDTQYF.

This clone was found many times. CDR3 DNA sequence: TGTGCCAGCAGATCAACAGGGTCTGGAAACACCATATATTTT. This encodes CASRSTGSGNTIYF. The chain combines TRBV7-9 with TRBJ1-3; tentatively, D is TRBD1 (6 bases). V was clipped by 6 bases and J by 1 base, with 10 bases between them. The CDR3 consists of 14 residues. The V gene's germline CDR1 is SEHNR and CDR2 FQNEAQ (reference sequence). Supplemented by reference TRBV7-9 and TRBJ1-3, the full variable domain reads DTGVSQNPRHKITKRGQNVTFRCDPISEHNRLYWYRQTLGQGPEFLTYFQNEAQLEKSRLLSDRFSAERPKGSFSTLEIQRTEQGDSAMYLCASRSTGSGNTIYFGEGSWLTVV.

A remark on this clone: A junction boundary mismatches the germline segment, possibly from a read error. The chain carries TRBV7-9 and TRBJ2-1; D is perhaps TRBD2 (6 bases). From germline, CDR1 is SEHNR and CDR2 FQNEAQ (reference sequence). The CDR3 loop spans 13 amino acids. The CDR3, as DNA: TGTGCCAACAGCCCTGTGACTAGGGGTGAGCAGTTCTTC. This sequence encodes CANSPVTRGEQFF.

In this sample, this clone is medium-sized. V and J are TRBV15 and TRBJ2-2; 16 positions agree with TRBD2. The ends lost 3 bases at V and 6 bases at J; junction bases unmatched: 1. CDR1 is LNHNV, CDR2 YYDKDF, per germline (reference sequence). The CDR3 extends over 16 amino acids. CDR3: CATSRGLAGGAGELFF. The CDR3 nucleotides read TGTGCCACCAGCAGGGGACTAGCGGGGGGGGCCGGGGAGCTGTTTTTT.

In its sample, this clone was seen a few times. Germline is not matched at one junction end, which may reflect a read error. The chain couples TRBV28 to TRBJ1-1; perhaps TRBD1 as D (6 bases). The CDR3 is 12 residues long. Germline CDR1 MDHEN, CDR2 SYDVKM. The CDR3 coding sequence is TGTGCCGGCAGTCCGTCCTACAGGGTAGCTTTCTTT. Residues: CAGSPSYRVAFF.

This clone showed up many times. V and J are TRBV9 and TRBJ2-2, with D possibly matching TRBD1 (6 bases). This CDR3 region has 15 residues. From germline, CDR1 is SGDLS and CDR2 YYNGEE. Trimming left V 0 bases short and J 0 bases short, with 6 bases between. In DNA, the CDR3 is TGTGCCAGCAGCGTAGGGGACACGAACACCGGGGAGCTGTTTTTT. This sequence encodes CASSVGDTNTGELFF.

In this sample, this clone turned up many times. The V gene is TRBV20-1, the J gene TRBJ1-5; D ambiguous. Germline V CDR1 and CDR2: DFQATT, SNEGSKA (reference sequence). The CDR3 extends over 14 amino acids. With 3 bases removed from V and 7 bases from J, the gap between germline ends came to 16 bases. The CDR3 nucleotides are TGCAGTGCTAGCCAATCGTGGCAGGCACAGCCCCAGCATTTT. This codes for CSASQSWQAQPQHF.

In its sample, this clone was seen many times. The V call is TRBV10-2, the J call TRBJ2-5, with a tentative D call TRBD1 (6 bases). Germline loops: CDR1 WSHSY, CDR2 SAAADI. V dropped 6 bases and J dropped 5 bases, with 13 bases sitting between them. This CDR3 region has 13 residues. The CDR3 reads CASRQGLEETQYF. The CDR3 nucleotides read TGCGCCAGCAGGCAGGGGTTGGAGGAGACCCAGTACTTC.

In its sample, this clone was seen a few times. Germline is not matched at one junction end, which may reflect a read error. The chain recombines TRBV27 with TRBJ1-2; unclear D gene. The CDR3 runs to 18 residues. CDR1 is MNHEY and CDR2 is SMNVEV in the germline V gene (reference sequence). Here the CDR3 DNA reads TGTGCCAGCGGTTTATCGGCAGGTTACGCCTTTGCTGACTATGGCTACACCTTC. Translating it yields CASGLSAGYAFADYGYTF.

This clone has at least ten counts. This chain links TRBV30 with TRBJ1-2, with D unresolved. V gave up 3 bases and J gave up 6 bases, with 14 bases separating them. CDR3 length equals 13 residues. Germline CDR1 is GTSNPN and CDR2 is SVGIG (reference sequence). CDR3 nucleotide sequence: TGTGCCTGGAGCCTCCTACTATTGGATGGCTACACCTTC. Protein product: CAWSLLLLDGYTF.

This clone was picked up many times. The chain links TRBV12-3 or TRBV12-4 to TRBJ2-5; 12 bases line up with TRBD2. With V trimmed by 1 base and J by 4 bases, 4 bases remained unmatched. The CDR3 is made up of 16 amino acids. The CDR3 bases are TGTGCCAGCAGTTTAGGTCTAGCGGGGGGGCCAGAGACCCAGTACTTC. It translates to CASSLGLAGGPETQYF.

This clone was picked up many times. This chain joins TRBV4-2 and TRBJ2-2; 7 positions match TRBD2. The V gene end was trimmed by 4 bases and the J gene end by 6 bases; junction bases not matched to a gene: 8. The CDR3 contains 15 residues. Germline CDR1 is LGHNA and CDR2 is YNFKEQ. The DNA for the CDR3 is TGTGCCAGCAGCCCCGGGGGAGGGAGTGCCGGGGAGCTGTTTTTT. Translating it yields CASSPGGGSAGELFF.

This clone was detected ten times or more. This chain links TRBV10-3 with TRBJ2-7; the match to TRBD1 covers 8 bases. This CDR3 has 14 residues. Germline V CDR1 and CDR2: ENHRY, SYGVKD. The V and J ends lost 6 bases and 0 bases, in that order; junction bases with no gene match: 4. The CDR3 here is CAIRGQESSYEQYF. The CDR3 nucleotides read TGTGCCATCAGGGGACAGGAGAGCTCCTACGAGCAGTACTTC.

This clone was counted a few times. The chain is built from TRBV5-6 and TRBJ2-5, with unresolved D. CDR3 size: 16 residues. Germline values: CDR1 SGHDT, CDR2 YYEEEE. The V end lost 5 bases, the J end lost 6 bases, and 23 bases lay between the germline ends. Here the CDR3 DNA reads TGTGCCAGCAGTGCTGATGGGGTACGGGTTCATAAGACCCAGTACTTC. Its translation is CASSADGVRVHKTQYF. Supplemented by reference TRBV5-6 and TRBJ2-5, the full variable domain reads DAGVTQSPTHLIKTRGQQVTLRCSPKSGHDTVSWYQQALGQGPQFIFQYYEEEERQRGNFPDRFSGHQFPNYSSELNVNALLLGDSALYLCASSADGVRVHKTQYFGPGTRLLVL.

By its share, this clone is medium-sized. The rearrangement uses TRBV27 and TRBJ1-2, with TRBD1 matching 8 bases. V dropped 8 bases and J dropped 1; count of bases not matched to a gene: 3. CDR1 and CDR2 (germline): MNHEY, SMNVEV (reference sequence). This CDR3 spans 13 amino acids. DNA of the CDR3: TGTGCCAGCCGGGGACAGGATAACTATGGCTACACCTTC. It is translated as CASRGQDNYGYTF.

This clone was detected ten times or more. V gene TRBV7-3 combines with J gene TRBJ2-2; D possibly corresponds to TRBD2 (7 bases). This CDR3 is 16 amino acids long. CDR1 SGHTA and CDR2 FQGTGA come from the germline V gene. V dropped 5 bases and J dropped 4 bases, with 17 bases sitting between them. The CDR3 loop is CASSALGGAGTGELFF. For the CDR3, the DNA is TGTGCCAGCAGCGCTCTAGGGGGGGCTGGCACCGGGGAGCTGTTTTTT. Combining the CDR3 with reference TRBV7-3 and TRBJ2-2 gives the whole variable domain GAGVSQTPSNKVTEKGKYVELRCDPISGHTALYWYRQSLGQGPEFLIYFQGTGAADDSGLPNDRFFAVRPEGSVSTLKIQRTERGDSAVYLCASSALGGAGTGELFFGEGSRLTVL.

In the case of this clone: At one of its ends the junction is not consistent with the germline gene, which may arise from a read error. The chain is built from TRBV2 and TRBJ1-5; no reliable D call. The CDR3 is 15 residues long. The V gene's germline CDR1 is SNHLY and CDR2 FYNNEI. Here the CDR3 DNA reads TGTGCCTGCAGGCAACACGGGTGTGGCAATCAGCCCCAGCATTTT. This codes for CACRQHGCGNQPQHF.

This clone was picked up one time. One base away lies a much larger clone, so this may be a sequencing read error. The CDR3 ends on some other residue instead of the conserved phenylalanine or tryptophan, so this is likely a read error. The chain employs TRBV9 and TRBJ1-1; 8 bases map to TRBD1. Germline CDR1 and CDR2: SGDLS and YYNGEE. The CDR3 spans 18 residues. The V gene end was trimmed by 0 bases and the J gene end by 2 bases; junction bases not matched to a gene: 12. This CDR3 reads CASSVGGLRTGPNTEAFL. CDR3 in DNA: TGTGCCAGCAGCGTAGGAGGCCTCCGGACAGGGCCAAACACTGAAGCTTTCTTG.

As concerns this clone: One end of the junction fails to match germline, which may point to a read error. The sample has other DNA sequences that encode this CDR3 too. The CDR3 is CASSTGTEYNEQFF. The CDR3 coding sequence is TGCGCCAGCAGCACCGGGACGGAGTACAATGAGCAGTTCTTC. V usage is TRBV12-3 or TRBV12-4 and J usage is TRBJ2-1; either TRBD1 or TRBD2 may supply D (5 bases each). The CDR3 is 14 residues long.

This clone has only a few counts. At one boundary the junction diverges from the germline segment, which might be a read error. The rearrangement joins TRBV6-2 or TRBV6-3 to TRBJ2-5; D is unclear. Germline CDR1 is MNHEY and CDR2 is SVGEGT. CDR3 length: 12 residues. CDR3 sequence (DNA): TGTGCCAGCAGCGATATACAAGAGACACAGTACTTC. Its translation is CASSDIQETQYF.

About this clone: The junction and the germline gene differ at one end; a read error may be behind it. In nucleotides, the CDR3 is TGTGCCAGCAGCTTAACTGGGGGCGGGGAGCTGGTTTTT. Translating it yields CASSLTGGGELVF. V gene TRBV7-3 combines with J gene TRBJ2-2; the D call may be TRBD1 or TRBD2 (6 bases each). The germline V gene has CDR1 SGHTA and CDR2 FQGTGA. The CDR3 runs to 13 residues. The whole variable domain, remainder taken from reference TRBV7-3 and TRBJ2-2, is GAGVSQTPSNKVTEKGKYVELRCDPISGHTALYWYRQSLGQGPEFLIYFQGTGAADDSGLPNDRFFAVRPEGSVSTLKIQRTERGDSAVYLCASSLTGGGELVFGEGSRLTVL.